This T cell receptor (beta chain) was recovered during a study of T cells in women clearing cervical HPV infection. Overall study results and limits: Unknown T-cell numbers per sample may underlie the richness differences.

The CDR3 totals 13 residues. Germline V gene sequence: CDR1 KGHSH, CDR2 LQKENI. Only in-frame clones appear in the TCRdb table, and some are missing; sequencing was by immunoSEQ multiplex PCR. Found here are 35,000 to 45,000 clones; the top ten clones hold around 5.5%. In regard to this clone: The antigen is undetermined. The read finishes 3 residues shy of the CDR3 end, and the germline J gene is used to complete it. Other DNA sequences of this sample code for an identical CDR3.

The sequence came from a woman aged 18 to 75 with a cervical HPV16 infection that either progressed to CIN3+ or cleared (not recorded which). Specimen: blood buffy coat. The chain couples TRBV18 to TRBJ1-2; 9 positions match TRBD1. CDR3 sequence reads: CASSPGTGNDYTF. Partial CDR3 DNA: TGTGCCAGCTCACCCGGGACAGGGAACGAC.